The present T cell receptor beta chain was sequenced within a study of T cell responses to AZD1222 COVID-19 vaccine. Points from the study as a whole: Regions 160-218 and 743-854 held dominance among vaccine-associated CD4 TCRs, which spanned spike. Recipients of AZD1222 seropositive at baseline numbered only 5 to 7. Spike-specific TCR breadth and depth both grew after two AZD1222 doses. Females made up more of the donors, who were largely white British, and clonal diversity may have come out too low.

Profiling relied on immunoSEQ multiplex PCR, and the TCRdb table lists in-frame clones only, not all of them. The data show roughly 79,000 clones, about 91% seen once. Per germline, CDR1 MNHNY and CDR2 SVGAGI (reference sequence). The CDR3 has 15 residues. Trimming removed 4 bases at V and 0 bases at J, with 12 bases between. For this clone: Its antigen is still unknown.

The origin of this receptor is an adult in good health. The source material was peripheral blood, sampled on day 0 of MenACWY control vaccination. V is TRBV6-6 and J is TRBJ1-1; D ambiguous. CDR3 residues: CASSLPPGLNTEAFF. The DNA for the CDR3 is TGTGCCAGCAGTTTGCCCCCGGGGTTGAACACTGAAGCTTTCTTT.